The 11 T cell receptor beta chains below all came from one sample that was sequenced in a study of T cell responses to AZD1222 COVID-19 vaccine. The protocol was immunoSEQ multiplex PCR, while the TCRdb copy is restricted to in-frame clones and leaves out a portion. This sample yields about 67,000 clones, of which around 84% are seen a single time; approximately 21% belongs to the top ten. This sample comprised peripheral blood, obtained on day 0 of AZD1222 vaccination. The receptors were gathered from an adult in good health.

This CDR3 reads CASSRSGSETQYF. CDR3 in DNA: TGTGCCAGCAGCCGTAGCGGGAGTGAGACCCAGTACTTC. The V gene is TRBV7-3, the J gene TRBJ2-5; TRBD2 agrees at 9 bases. J was trimmed by 5 bases and V by 5 bases; bases with no gene match: 3. Germline V gives CDR1 SGHTA, CDR2 FQGTGA. There are 13 residues in the CDR3.

This chain connects TRBV9 to TRBJ1-2, with 7 positions matching TRBD1. Germline assignment: CDR1 SGDLS and CDR2 YYNGEE. V shed 3 bases and J 4 bases; nucleotides not matched to a gene: 12. The CDR3 contains 16 residues. The CDR3 sequence is CASSATGRGRSYGYTF. The DNA of the CDR3 is TGTGCCAGCAGCGCCACCGGAAGGGGGCGCTCCTATGGCTACACCTTC.

This clone occurred once. The V and J genes are TRBV18 and TRBJ1-1; TRBD1 agrees at 7 bases. The V gene's germline CDR1 is KGHSH and CDR2 LQKENI. This CDR3 contains 14 residues. Germline trimming cut 4 bases from V and 0 bases from J; bases unmatched to any gene: 2. The CDR3 is CASSRGQLNTEAFF. The DNA for the CDR3 is TGTGCCAGCTCACGGGGACAGTTGAACACTGAAGCTTTCTTT.

The chain employs TRBV5-1 and TRBJ2-1; the match to TRBD1 covers 10 bases. There are 16 residues in the CDR3. Unmatched junction bases numbered 12, after V lost 6 bases and J lost 6 bases. Germline V lookup: CDR1 SGHRS, CDR2 YFSETQ. CDR3 sequence reads: CASTLVGTGVSNEQFF. For the CDR3, the DNA is TGCGCCAGCACCCTAGTAGGGACAGGGGTTTCCAATGAGCAGTTCTTC.

The chain uses TRBV19 and TRBJ2-5, with D possibly being TRBD2 (6 bases). This CDR3 is 14 amino acids long. CDR1 and CDR2 (germline): LNHDA, SQIVND (reference sequence). V lost 3 bases and J lost 5, with 13 bases in between. The CDR3 reads CASSIGGARETQYF. CDR3 DNA: TGTGCCAGTAGTATCGGCGGGGCTCGGGAGACCCAGTACTTC.

The rearrangement links TRBV19 to TRBJ1-6; D is unresolved. The CDR3 totals 13 residues. Per the germline V gene, CDR1 is LNHDA and CDR2 is SQIVND (reference sequence). The V end lost 4 bases, the J end lost 9 bases, and 10 bases lay between the germline ends. This CDR3 reads CASSNSGSSPLHF. The CDR3, as DNA: TGTGCCAGTAGTAATTCGGGTAGTTCACCCCTCCACTTT. The full variable domain, its missing parts supplied by reference TRBV19 and TRBJ1-6, is DGGITQSPKYLFRKEGQNVTLSCEQNLNHDAMYWYRQDPGQGLRLIYYSQIVNDFQKGDIAEGYSVSREKKESFPLTVTSAQKNPTAFYLCASSNSGSSPLHFGNGTRLTVT.

This clone came up many times. This sequence joins TRBV10-1 and TRBJ2-1; a possible D gene is TRBD2 (7 bases). V lost 8 bases and J 6 bases, leaving 14 bases between the germline ends. The CDR3 is 13 amino acids. Germline CDR1 is WNHNN and CDR2 is SYGVQD (reference sequence). The CDR3 spells CASGEGGSNEQFF. DNA for the CDR3: TGCGCCAGCGGGGAGGGGGGCTCCAATGAGCAGTTCTTC.

In its sample, this clone was seen once. The J gene is TRBJ2-2, the V gene TRBV30; D remains unclear. The CDR3 is 14 residues long. Trimming took 2 bases from V and 5 from J, leaving 12 bases between them. CDR1 and CDR2 from the germline V gene are GTSNPN and SVGIG (reference sequence). The CDR3 DNA reads as TGTGCCTGGAGTAACCTCCCTCAGACCGGGGAGCTGTTTTTT. Translating gives CAWSNLPQTGELFF.

The rearrangement links TRBV2 to TRBJ2-5, with D perhaps assigned TRBD1 or TRBD2 (5 bases each). The ends were cut back, 6 bases at V and 2 bases at J, with 10 bases in the middle. CDR3 length equals 13 residues. The germline CDR1 and CDR2 sequences are SNHLY and FYNNEI. DNA for the CDR3: TGTGCCAGCAGAGGGGACCTACAAGAGACCCAGTACTTC. It is translated as CASRGDLQETQYF. Looking up the rest from reference TRBV2 and TRBJ2-5 gives the full variable domain: EPEVTQTPSHQVTQMGQEVILRCVPISNHLYFYWYRQILGQKVEFLVSFYNNEISEKSEIFDDQFSVERPDGSNFTLKIRSTKLEDSAMYFCASRGDLQETQYFGPGTRLLVL.

The chain employs TRBV2 and TRBJ1-4; 7 bases fit TRBD1. The CDR3 extends over 14 amino acids. Trimming cost V 7 bases and J 2 bases; bases outside gene matches: 4. The germline gives CDR1 SNHLY, CDR2 FYNNEI. The CDR3 loop reads CASNGRGTNEKLFF. The CDR3 DNA reads TGTGCCAGCAATGGCAGGGGGACTAATGAAAAACTGTTTTTT.

This chain links TRBV19 with TRBJ1-2; D not certain. The CDR3 has 13 residues. CDR1 is LNHDA, CDR2 SQIVND, per germline (reference sequence). The V gene lost 3 bases and the J gene lost 6 bases, with 11 bases spanning the gap. The CDR3 DNA reads TGTGCCAGTAGTATGTGGGAAAGGGATGGCTACACCTTC. The encoded protein is CASSMWERDGYTF.